This T cell receptor beta chain was sequenced in a study of cytomegalovirus exposure and HLA in healthy donors. Sequencing used immunoSEQ multiplex PCR; TCRdb keeps in-frame clones, though not all of them. The sample carries about 190,000 clones, about 82% recorded once. The donors formed part of the approximately 130-subject validation cohort, distinct from the roughly 660-subject first cohort. This CDR3 is 17 amino acids long. The germline CDR1 and CDR2 sequences are MGHRA and YSYEKL. The J segment lost 4 bases and the V segment lost 5 bases, leaving 12 bases of the junction unmatched. Sequencing was performed on PBMCs. This TCR came from a young woman in good health and CMV-seronegative. This chain uses TRBV4-1 with TRBJ2-3, with TRBD2 matching 10 bases. The CDR3 DNA is TGCGCCAGCAGCGGTCTCCTAGCGGGGGTCGCCCCAGATACGCAGTATTTT. Translating it yields CASSGLLAGVAPDTQYF.